This T cell receptor beta chain was identified during a study of blood T cell repertoires in COVID-19. The overall study: Some COVID-19 samples were acute and others convalescent; all came from the United States, Italy and Spain. T cells, B-cell-depleted T cells, or PBMCs supplied cDNA or gDNA.

Study processing details: Researchers report that nucleated cell counts were estimated from reference gene primer amplification. Generated by immunoSEQ multiplex PCR, the TCRdb table keeps only in-frame clones and is missing some. Clone size and V and J calls were adopted from that table, with D and trimming inferred from the DNA. The profile shows around 91,000 clones, around 85% of them singletons. Sequencing was performed on peripheral blood. The receptor's source is an elderly man with acute or convalescent COVID-19.

Here the CDR3 reads CASSSGTSRSQYF. The CDR3 DNA reads as TGTGCCAGCAGTTCCGGGACTAGCCGATCGCAGTATTTT. This chain uses TRBV6-5 with TRBJ2-3; TRBD2 aligns across 9 bases. Germline V CDR1 and CDR2: MNHEY, SVGAGI. V lost 4 bases and J lost 10; bases outside the gene matches: 6. The CDR3 totals 13 residues.